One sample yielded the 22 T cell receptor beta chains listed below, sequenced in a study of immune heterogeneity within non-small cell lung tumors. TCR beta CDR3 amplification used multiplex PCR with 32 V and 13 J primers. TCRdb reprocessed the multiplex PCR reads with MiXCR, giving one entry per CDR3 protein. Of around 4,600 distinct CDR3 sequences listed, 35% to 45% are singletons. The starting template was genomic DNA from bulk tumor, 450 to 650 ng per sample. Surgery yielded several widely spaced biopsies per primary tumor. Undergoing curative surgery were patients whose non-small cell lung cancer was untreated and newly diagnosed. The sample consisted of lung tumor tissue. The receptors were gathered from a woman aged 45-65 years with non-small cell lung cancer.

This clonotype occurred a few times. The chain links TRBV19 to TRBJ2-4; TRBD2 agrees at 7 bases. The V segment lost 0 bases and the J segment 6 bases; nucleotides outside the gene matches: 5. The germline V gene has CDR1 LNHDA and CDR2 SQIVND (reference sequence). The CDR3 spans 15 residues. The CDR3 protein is CASSIEGGGLNIQYF. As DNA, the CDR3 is TGTGCCAGTAGTATAGAAGGCGGGGGACTAAACATTCAGTACTTC.

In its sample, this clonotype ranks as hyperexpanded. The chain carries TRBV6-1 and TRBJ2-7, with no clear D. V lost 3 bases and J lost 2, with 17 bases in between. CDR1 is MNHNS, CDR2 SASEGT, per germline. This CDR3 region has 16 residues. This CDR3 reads CASSDILGDPTYEQYF. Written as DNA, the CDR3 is TGTGCCAGCAGTGACATTCTTGGGGATCCTACCTACGAGCAGTACTTC.

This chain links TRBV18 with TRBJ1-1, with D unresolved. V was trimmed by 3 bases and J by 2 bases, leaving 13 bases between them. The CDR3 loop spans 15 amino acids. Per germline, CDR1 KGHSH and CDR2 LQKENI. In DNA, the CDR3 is TGTGCCAGCTCACCGACAAGCTACCAAAACACTGAAGCTTTCTTT. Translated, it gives CASSPTSYQNTEAFF.

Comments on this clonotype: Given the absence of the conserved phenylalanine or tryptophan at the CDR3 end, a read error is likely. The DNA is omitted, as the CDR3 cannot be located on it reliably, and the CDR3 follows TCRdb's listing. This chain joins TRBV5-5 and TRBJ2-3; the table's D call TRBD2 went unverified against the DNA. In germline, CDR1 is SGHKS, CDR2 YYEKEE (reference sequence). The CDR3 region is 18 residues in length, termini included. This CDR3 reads CASSSIITGLADEQYFGP.

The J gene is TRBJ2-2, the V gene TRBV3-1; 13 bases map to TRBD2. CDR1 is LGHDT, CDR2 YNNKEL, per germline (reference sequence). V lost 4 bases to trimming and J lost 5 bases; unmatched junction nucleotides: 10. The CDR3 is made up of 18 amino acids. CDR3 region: CASSPSRLAGGRTGELFF. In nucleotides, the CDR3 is TGTGCCAGCAGCCCCAGCCGACTAGCGGGAGGTAGGACCGGGGAGCTGTTTTTT.

CDR3 DNA: TGTGCCAGCTCCCGGCAGCAAGAGACCCAGTACTTC. Its translation: CASSRQQETQYF. The V and J genes are TRBV12-3 or TRBV12-4 and TRBJ2-5; D is unresolved. V lost 8 bases and J 2 bases, leaving 9 bases between the germline ends. The CDR3 length is 12 residues.

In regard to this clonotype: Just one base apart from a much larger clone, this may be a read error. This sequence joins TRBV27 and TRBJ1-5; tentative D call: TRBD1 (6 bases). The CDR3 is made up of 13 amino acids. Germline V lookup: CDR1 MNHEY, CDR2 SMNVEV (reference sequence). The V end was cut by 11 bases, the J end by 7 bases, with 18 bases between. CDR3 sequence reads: CAGFYRAKQPQHF. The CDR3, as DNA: TGTGCCGGCTTCTACAGGGCGAAGCAGCCCCAGCATTTT.

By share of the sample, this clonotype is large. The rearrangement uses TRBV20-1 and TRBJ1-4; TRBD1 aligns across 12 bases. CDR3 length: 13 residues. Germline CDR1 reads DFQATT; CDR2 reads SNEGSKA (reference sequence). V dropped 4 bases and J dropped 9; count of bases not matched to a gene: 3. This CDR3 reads CSANRDRGQKLFF. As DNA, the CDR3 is TGCAGTGCTAACCGGGACAGGGGGCAAAAACTGTTTTTT.

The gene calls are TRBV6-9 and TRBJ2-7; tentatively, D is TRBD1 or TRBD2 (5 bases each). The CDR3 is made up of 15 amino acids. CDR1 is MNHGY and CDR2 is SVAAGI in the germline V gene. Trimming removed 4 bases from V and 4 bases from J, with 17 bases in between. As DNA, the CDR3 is TGTGCCAGCAGTTCAAGGGACCATGAGGGGTACGAGCAGTACTTC. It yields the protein CASSSRDHEGYEQYF.

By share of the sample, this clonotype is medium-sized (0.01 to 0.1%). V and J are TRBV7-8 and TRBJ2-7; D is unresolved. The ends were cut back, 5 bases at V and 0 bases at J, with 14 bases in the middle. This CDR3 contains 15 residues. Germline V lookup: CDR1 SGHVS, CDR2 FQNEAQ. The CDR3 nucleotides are TGTGCCAGCAGCCCATTGGGCCAACTCTCCTACGAGCAGTACTTC. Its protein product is CASSPLGQLSYEQYF.

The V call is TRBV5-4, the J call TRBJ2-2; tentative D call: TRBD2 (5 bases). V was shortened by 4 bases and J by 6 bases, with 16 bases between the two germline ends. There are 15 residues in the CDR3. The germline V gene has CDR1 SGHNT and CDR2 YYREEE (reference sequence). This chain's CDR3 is CASSPRERQAGELFF. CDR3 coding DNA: TGTGCCAGCAGCCCCCGAGAGCGGCAGGCCGGGGAGCTGTTTTTT.

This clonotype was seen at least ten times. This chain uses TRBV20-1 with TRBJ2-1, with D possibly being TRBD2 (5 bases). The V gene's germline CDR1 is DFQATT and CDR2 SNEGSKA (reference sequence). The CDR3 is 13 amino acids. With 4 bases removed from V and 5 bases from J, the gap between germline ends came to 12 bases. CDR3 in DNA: TGCAGTGCTAACGGGAATCCGAACAATGAGCAGTTCTTC. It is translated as CSANGNPNNEQFF.

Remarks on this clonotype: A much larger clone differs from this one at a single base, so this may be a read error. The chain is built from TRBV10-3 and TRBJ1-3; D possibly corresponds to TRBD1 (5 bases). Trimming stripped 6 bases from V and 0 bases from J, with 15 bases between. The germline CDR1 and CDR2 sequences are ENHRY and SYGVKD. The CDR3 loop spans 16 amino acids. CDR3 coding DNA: TGTGCCATCAGAGATACAGGCTTAGGCTCTGGAAACACCATATATTTT. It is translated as CAIRDTGLGSGNTIYF.

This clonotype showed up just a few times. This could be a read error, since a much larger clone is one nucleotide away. CDR3 sequence (DNA): TGTGTCAGCAGCGTTTCAGGCTCTGGAAACACCATATATTTT. Protein: CVSSVSGSGNTIYF. The chain has TRBV9 and TRBJ1-3; the D is unclear. Germline loops: CDR1 SGDLS, CDR2 YYNGEE. The CDR3 consists of 14 residues.

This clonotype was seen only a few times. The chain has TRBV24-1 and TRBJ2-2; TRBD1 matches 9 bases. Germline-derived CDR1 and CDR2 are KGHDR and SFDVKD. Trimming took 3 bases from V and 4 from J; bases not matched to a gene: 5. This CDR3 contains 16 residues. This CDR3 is CATSDPGTGTTGELFF. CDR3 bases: TGTGCCACCAGTGATCCCGGGACAGGGACCACCGGGGAGCTGTTTTTT.

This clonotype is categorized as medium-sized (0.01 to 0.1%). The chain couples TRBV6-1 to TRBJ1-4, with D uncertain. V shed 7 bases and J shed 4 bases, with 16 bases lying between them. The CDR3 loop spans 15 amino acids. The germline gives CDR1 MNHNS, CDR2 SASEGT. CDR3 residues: CASNNPGRLNEKLFF. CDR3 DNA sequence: TGTGCCAGCAATAATCCGGGAAGACTTAATGAAAAACTGTTTTTT.

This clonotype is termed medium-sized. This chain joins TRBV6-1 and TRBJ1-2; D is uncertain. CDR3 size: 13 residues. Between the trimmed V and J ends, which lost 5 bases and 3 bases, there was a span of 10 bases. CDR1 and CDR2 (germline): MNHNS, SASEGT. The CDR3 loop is CASSLRVDYGYTF. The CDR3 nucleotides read TGTGCCAGCAGTCTCCGGGTCGACTATGGCTACACCTTC.

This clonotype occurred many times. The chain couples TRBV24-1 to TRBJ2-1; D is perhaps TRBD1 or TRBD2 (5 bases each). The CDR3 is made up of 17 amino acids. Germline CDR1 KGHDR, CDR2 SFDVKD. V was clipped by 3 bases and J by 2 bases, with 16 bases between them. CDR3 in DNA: TGTGCCACCAGTGATGGCGATACTAGGGGCCCCTACAATGAGCAGTTCTTC. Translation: CATSDGDTRGPYNEQFF.

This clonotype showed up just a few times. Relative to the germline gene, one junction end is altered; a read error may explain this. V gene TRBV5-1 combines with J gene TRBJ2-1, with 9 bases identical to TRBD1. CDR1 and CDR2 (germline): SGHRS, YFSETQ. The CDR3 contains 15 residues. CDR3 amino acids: CASSPGQGSYDEQFF. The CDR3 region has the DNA TGCGCCAGCAGCCCAGGACAGGGGTCCTACGATGAGCAGTTCTTC.

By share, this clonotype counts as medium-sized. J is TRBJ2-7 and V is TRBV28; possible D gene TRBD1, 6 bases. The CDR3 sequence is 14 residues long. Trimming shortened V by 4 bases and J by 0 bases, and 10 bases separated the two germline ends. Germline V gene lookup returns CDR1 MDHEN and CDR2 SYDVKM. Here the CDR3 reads CASSSGTNSYEQYF. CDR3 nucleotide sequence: TGTGCCAGCAGTTCCGGGACAAACTCCTACGAGCAGTACTTC.

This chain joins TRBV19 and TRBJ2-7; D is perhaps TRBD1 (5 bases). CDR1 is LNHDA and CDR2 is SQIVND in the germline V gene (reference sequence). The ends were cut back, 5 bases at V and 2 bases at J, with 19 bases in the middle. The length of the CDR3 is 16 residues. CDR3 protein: CASSLKWGVQAYEQYF. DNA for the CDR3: TGTGCCAGTAGTCTAAAATGGGGCGTCCAAGCCTACGAGCAGTACTTC.

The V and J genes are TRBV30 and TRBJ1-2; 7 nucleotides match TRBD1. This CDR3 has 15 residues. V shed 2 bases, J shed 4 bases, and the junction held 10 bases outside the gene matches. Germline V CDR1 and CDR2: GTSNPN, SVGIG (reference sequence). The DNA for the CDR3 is TGTGCCTGGAGTAAACTCCGACAGGGTGGCTATGGCTACACCTTC. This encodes CAWSKLRQGGYGYTF. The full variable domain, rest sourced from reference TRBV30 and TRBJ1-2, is SQTIHQWPATLVQPVGSPLSLECTVEGTSNPNLYWYRQAAGRGLQLLFYSVGIGQISSEVPQNLSASRPQDRQFILSSKKLLLSDSGFYLCAWSKLRQGGYGYTFGSGTRLTVV.